Listed below are T cell receptor beta chains from one sample, sequenced in a study of CD8 T cells in ankylosing spondylitis. TCRdb independently ran MiXCR on the 5' RACE reads; one entry per CDR3 protein. The table has 69,000 or so distinct CDR3 sequences, approximately 5.3% seen once. Input material: blood, either unsorted or a sorted T cell fraction (not recorded which). The receptors derive from a male donor with ankylosing spondylitis or in good health (not recorded which). CDR3s include the opening cysteine and the closing phenylalanine or tryptophan. A D gene is named only where the DNA matches it firmly. Clone sizes are shown as once, few, many or a size class.

>TRBV11-1|many|TRBJ2-1|-
CASSLASGYNEQFF
TGTGCCAGCAGCTTAGCGTCAGGTTACAATGAGCAGTTCTTC
>TRBV7-3|many|TRBJ2-1|-
CASSLAPPNEQFF
TGTGCCAGCAGCCTGGCCCCCCCCAATGAGCAGTTCTTC
>TRBV12-3/TRBV12-4|many|TRBJ2-7|TRBD2
CASSSSGGGRYEQYF
TGTGCCAGCAGTTCATCGGGCGGGGGTCGCTACGAGCAGTACTTC
>TRBV25-1|many|TRBJ2-1|-
CASSEYRDAIGNEQFF
TGTGCCAGCAGTGAATACCGGGACGCCATAGGCAATGAGCAGTTCTTC
>TRBV5-1|many|TRBJ2-7|-
CASSLDRVRYEQYF
TGCGCCAGCAGCTTGGACAGGGTACGGTACGAGCAGTACTTC
>TRBV20-1|many|TRBJ1-2|-
CSATGDGYTF
TGCAGTGCTACAGGGGACGGCTACACCTTC
>TRBV11-2|many|TRBJ1-1|-
CASTSGPEAFF
TGTGCCAGCACTTCAGGGCCTGAAGCTTTCTTT
>TRBV24-1|many|TRBJ2-3|TRBD2
CATSDSLSPSGGALLPDTQYF
TGTGCCACCAGTGATTCCCTTTCCCCTAGCGGGGGGGCCCTGCTCCCAGATACGCAGTATTTT
>TRBV6-2/TRBV6-3|many|TRBJ1-5|TRBD1
CASSYPPSSAQGAWQPQHF
TGTGCCAGCAGTTACCCCCCATCATCAGCGCAGGGGGCATGGCAGCCCCAGCATTTT
>TRBV20-1|many|TRBJ1-1|-
CSARDGGVTEAFF
TGCAGTGCTAGGGACGGGGGCGTAACTGAAGCTTTCTTT
>TRBV6-2/TRBV6-3|many|TRBJ2-7|TRBD1
CASSYSGQGKYEQYF
TGTGCCAGCAGTTACTCGGGACAGGGGAAGTACGAGCAGTACTTC
>TRBV29-1|many|TRBJ2-7|TRBD2
CSVEDRGRTGGRVQYF
TGCAGCGTTGAAGATCGGGGGAGGACGGGGGGGCGGGTGCAGTACTTC
>TRBV24-1|many|TRBJ2-7|-
CATSDSYEQYF
TGTGCCACCAGTGATTCATACGAGCAGTACTTC
>TRBV20-1|many|TRBJ1-3|-
CSAQGGTPGNTIYF
TGCAGTGCCCAAGGGGGGACACCAGGAAACACCATATATTTT
>TRBV6-1|many|TRBJ1-1|-
CASSPGALVPEAFF
TGTGCCAGCAGTCCAGGGGCTCTAGTCCCTGAAGCTTTCTTT
>TRBV28|few|TRBJ2-7|-
CARGRKITYEQYF
TGTGCCAGGGGGCGGAAAATTACCTACGAGCAGTACTTC
>TRBV29-1|many|TRBJ2-5|-
CSVGWEETQYF
TGCAGCGTTGGATGGGAAGAGACCCAGTACTTC
>TRBV5-1|many|TRBJ2-3|-
CASSLGETSTDTQYF
TGCGCCAGCAGCTTGGGAGAAACTAGCACAGATACGCAGTATTTT
>TRBV19|many|TRBJ2-3|TRBD1
CASSMGTGGTDTQYF
TGTGCCAGTAGTATGGGGACAGGGGGCACAGATACGCAGTATTTT
>TRBV10-3|many|TRBJ2-3|TRBD2
CASGSGGGTDTQYF
TGTGCCAGCGGCAGCGGGGGGGGCACAGATACGCAGTATTTT
>TRBV5-5|many|TRBJ2-7|-
CASSLDGTNMGYEQYF
TGTGCCAGCAGCTTGGACGGGACGAACATGGGGTACGAGCAGTACTTC
>TRBV5-1|many|TRBJ1-2|TRBD1
CASSFRQGVDGYTF
TGCGCCAGCAGCTTCCGACAGGGCGTGGATGGCTACACCTTC
>TRBV20-1|many|TRBJ1-3|TRBD1
CSAIGTDSGNTIYF
TGCAGTGCTATCGGGACAGACTCTGGAAACACCATATATTTT
>TRBV18|many|TRBJ1-2|-
CASSLQDIESYGYTF
TGTGCCAGCTCCCTACAGGACATAGAGAGCTATGGCTACACCTTC
>TRBV5-1|many|TRBJ2-7|-
CASSFSGAVEQYF
TGCGCCAGCAGCTTCTCAGGGGCCGTCGAGCAGTACTTC
>TRBV12-3/TRBV12-4|many|TRBJ2-2|TRBD1
CASKDTGTGLTGELFF
TGTGCCAGCAAGGATACCGGGACAGGGCTAACCGGGGAGCTGTTTTTT
>TRBV7-8|many|TRBJ2-6|-
CASSFQISGANVLTF
TGTGCCAGCAGCTTCCAGATCTCTGGGGCCAACGTCCTGACTTTC
>TRBV11-3|many|TRBJ2-2|-
CASSLVTSNTGELFF
TGTGCCAGCAGCTTAGTAACCTCGAACACCGGGGAGCTGTTTTTT